This T cell receptor beta chain stems from a study of blood T cell repertoires in COVID-19. Study-wide background: Whether acute or convalescent, the COVID-19 samples came from the United States, Italy and Spain. PBMCs, B-cell-depleted T cells, or T cells provided the cDNA or gDNA that made up the material.

In the source study's methods: Reference gene primer amplification gave estimated nucleated cell counts. Assay: immunoSEQ multiplex PCR; the TCRdb copy retains only in-frame clones and omits some. Clonal size and the V and J genes are those of that table, whereas D and trimming came from the DNA. The sample has about 430,000 clones, approximately 90% seen once. From germline, CDR1 is ENHRY and CDR2 SYGVKD. Trimming took 4 bases from V and 5 from J, leaving 11 bases between them. The length of the CDR3 is 13 residues. The age range of participants was about 18 to 89 years, with residence in more than 20 US areas.

The source is a woman under 30 who had been exposed to COVID-19. The source material was PBMCs or T cells enriched from blood (not recorded which). The gene calls are TRBV10-3 and TRBJ1-1, with a weak D call TRBD1 (5 bases). CDR3 DNA sequence: TGTGCCATCAGTGCATATGGGGGGACTGAAGCTTTCTTT. Its translation is CAISAYGGTEAFF.